This T cell receptor beta chain was identified during a study of cytotoxic CD8 clonotypes in ibrutinib-treated CLL. Study as a whole: The samples contained roughly 240,000 productive templates on average. They also contained an average of 94,082 productive rearrangements.

Here immunoSEQ multiplex PCR was the method, and the copy in TCRdb shows in-frame clones only, minus some. Found here are some 200,000 clones, approximately 70% of them singletons; the top ten hold roughly 6.4%. Trimming cost V 6 bases and J 0 bases, with 12 bases left between them. The CDR3 runs to 15 residues. Germline assignment: CDR1 MNHEY and CDR2 SMNVEV (reference sequence). This chain links TRBV27 with TRBJ1-3; TRBD1 might be the D (5 bases). The clonotype originates from a human donor with chronic lymphocytic leukemia. The sample consisted of PBMCs, taken after 12 months of ibrutinib treatment. The chain's CDR3 is CASRREQASGNTIYF. As DNA, the CDR3 is TGTGCCAGCAGAAGGGAACAGGCCTCTGGAAACACCATATATTTT.